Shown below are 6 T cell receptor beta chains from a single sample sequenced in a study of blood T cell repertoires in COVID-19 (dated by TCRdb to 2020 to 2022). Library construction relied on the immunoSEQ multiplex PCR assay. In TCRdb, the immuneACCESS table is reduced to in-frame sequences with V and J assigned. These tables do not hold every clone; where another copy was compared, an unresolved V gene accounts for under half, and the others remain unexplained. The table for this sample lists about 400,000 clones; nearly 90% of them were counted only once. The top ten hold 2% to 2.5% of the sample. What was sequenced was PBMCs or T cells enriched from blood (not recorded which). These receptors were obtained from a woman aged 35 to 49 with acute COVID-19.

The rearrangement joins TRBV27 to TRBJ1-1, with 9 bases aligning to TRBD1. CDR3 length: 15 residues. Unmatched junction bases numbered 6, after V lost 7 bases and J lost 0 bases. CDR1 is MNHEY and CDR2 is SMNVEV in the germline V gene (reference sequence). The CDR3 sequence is CASISRDRVNTEAFF. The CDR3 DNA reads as TGTGCCAGCATCTCGAGGGACAGGGTGAACACTGAAGCTTTCTTT.

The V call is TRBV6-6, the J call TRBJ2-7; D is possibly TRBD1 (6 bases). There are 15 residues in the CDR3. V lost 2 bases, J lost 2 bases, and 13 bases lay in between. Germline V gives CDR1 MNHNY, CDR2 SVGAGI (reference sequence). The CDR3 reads CASSYQGTPTYEQYF. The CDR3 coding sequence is TGTGCCAGCAGTTACCAAGGGACACCTACCTACGAGCAGTACTTC.

The CDR3 DNA follows: TGCAGCGCCCAGAGGACAGGGGGGGTGAACACTGAAGCTTTCTTT. It encodes CSAQRTGGVNTEAFF. The chain employs TRBV29-1 and TRBJ1-1; TRBD1 aligns across 10 bases. This CDR3 region has 15 residues. The germline V gene encodes CDR1 SQVTM and CDR2 ANQGSEA. Unmatched junction bases numbered 8, after V lost 7 bases and J lost 0 bases.

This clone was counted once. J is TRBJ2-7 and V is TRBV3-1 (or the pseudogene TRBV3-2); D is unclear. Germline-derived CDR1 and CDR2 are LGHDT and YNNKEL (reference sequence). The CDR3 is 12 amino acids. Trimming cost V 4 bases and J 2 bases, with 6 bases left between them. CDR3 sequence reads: CASSPFAYEQYF. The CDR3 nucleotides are TGTGCCAGCAGCCCCTTTGCCTACGAGCAGTACTTC.

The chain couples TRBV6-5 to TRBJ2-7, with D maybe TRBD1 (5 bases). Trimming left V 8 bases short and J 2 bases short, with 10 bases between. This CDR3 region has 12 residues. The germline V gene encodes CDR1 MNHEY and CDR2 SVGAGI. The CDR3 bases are TGTGCCAGCCAGACAGATACCTACGAGCAGTACTTC. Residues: CASQTDTYEQYF.

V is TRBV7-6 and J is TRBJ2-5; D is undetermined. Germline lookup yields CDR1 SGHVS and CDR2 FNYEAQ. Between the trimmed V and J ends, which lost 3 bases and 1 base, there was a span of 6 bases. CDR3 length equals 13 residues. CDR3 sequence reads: CASSFTVQETQYF. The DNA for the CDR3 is TGTGCCAGCAGCTTTACAGTCCAAGAGACCCAGTACTTC.